This entry is about one T cell receptor (beta chain). Its antigen specificity is not known. The input lacks base qualities; no much larger clone sits a single base away. These data belong to a study of response to subunit inactivated influenza vaccine (dated by TCRdb to 2017 to 2018). A note on the overall study: The study used deep quantitative T cell receptor repertoire profiling to track responses to a trivalent subunit inactivated influenza vaccine. The paper's findings and limits, for the study overall: The authors proposed that each seasonal influenza vaccination may bring in only a limited number of new T cells.

Taken from cysteine to phenylalanine, the CDR3 has 20 residues. This entry keeps only the CDR3 DNA: 60 bases, framed from base 1. According to the germline V gene, CDR1 reads SGHDN and CDR2 reads FVKESK. V trim: 4 bases; J trim: 0 bases; unmatched bases: 17. The library was made by RT-PCR. The sequencer was an Illumina HiSeq 2500. The public reads were reprocessed in TCRdb via fastp at Q25 and MiXCR, keeping in-frame beta chains. Merged by CDR3 protein, the rows form single entries marked with the most common genes and DNA. This sample is represented by 500,000 to 600,000 distinct CDR3 sequences; about 7.6% of them were singletons. Of the sample, over 10% is held by the ten largest clones.

The source of this sequence is a man in his fifties or sixties who received an inactivated influenza vaccine. Donor details come from another sample of the same person, matched by shared clones. The V and J genes are TRBV14 and TRBJ2-3; 9 central bases correspond to TRBD2. The source was PBMCs from blood, collected less than 30 months after vaccination. The sequenced DNA is TGTGCCAGCAGCCTAGGGCCAGCGGGGGGCCTGGTAAGAAGCACAGATACGCAGTATTTT. The resulting protein is CASSLGPAGGLVRSTDTQYF. Reference TRBV14 and TRBJ2-3 genes cover what lies past the CDR3, so the full variable domain is EAGVTQFPSHSVIEKGQTVTLRCDPISGHDNLYWYRRVMGKEIKFLLHFVKESKQDESGMPNNRFLAERTGGTYSTLKVQPAELEDSGVYFCASSLGPAGGLVRSTDTQYFGPGTRLTVL.